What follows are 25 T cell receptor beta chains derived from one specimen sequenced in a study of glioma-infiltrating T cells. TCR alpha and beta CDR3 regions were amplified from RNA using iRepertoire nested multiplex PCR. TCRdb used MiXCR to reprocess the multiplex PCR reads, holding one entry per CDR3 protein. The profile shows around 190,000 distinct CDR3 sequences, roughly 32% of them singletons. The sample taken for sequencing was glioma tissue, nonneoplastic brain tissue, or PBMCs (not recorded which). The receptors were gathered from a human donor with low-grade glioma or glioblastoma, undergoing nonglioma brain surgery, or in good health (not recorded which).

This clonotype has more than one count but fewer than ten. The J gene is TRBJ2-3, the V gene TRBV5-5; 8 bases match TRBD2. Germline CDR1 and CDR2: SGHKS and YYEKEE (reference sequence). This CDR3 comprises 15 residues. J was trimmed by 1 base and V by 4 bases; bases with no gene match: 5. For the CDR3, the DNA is TGTGCCAGCAGCAGAGGAGCGGGAGGCACAGATACGCAGTATTTT. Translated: CASSRGAGGTDTQYF.

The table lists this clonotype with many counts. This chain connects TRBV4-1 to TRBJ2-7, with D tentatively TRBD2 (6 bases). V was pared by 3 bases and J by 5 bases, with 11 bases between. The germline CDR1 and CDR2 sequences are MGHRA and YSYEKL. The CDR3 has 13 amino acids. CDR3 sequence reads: CASSQGRFDEQYF. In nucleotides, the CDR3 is TGCGCCAGCAGCCAGGGGAGGTTCGACGAGCAGTACTTC.

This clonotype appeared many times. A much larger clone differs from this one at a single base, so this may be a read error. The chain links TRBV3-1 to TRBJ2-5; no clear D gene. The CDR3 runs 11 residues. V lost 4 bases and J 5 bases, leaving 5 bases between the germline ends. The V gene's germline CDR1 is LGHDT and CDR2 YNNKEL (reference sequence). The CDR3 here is CASSPHETQYF. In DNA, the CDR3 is TGTGCCAGCAGCCCCCACGAGACCCAGTACTTC.

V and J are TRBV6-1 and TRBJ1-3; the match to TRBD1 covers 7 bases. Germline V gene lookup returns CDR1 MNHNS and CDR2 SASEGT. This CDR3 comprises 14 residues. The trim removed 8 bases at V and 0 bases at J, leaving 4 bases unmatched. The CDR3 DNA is TGTGCCAGCCAGGGACAGCCCTCTGGAAACACCATATATTTT. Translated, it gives CASQGQPSGNTIYF.

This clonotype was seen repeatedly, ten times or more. This CDR3 is CASSPRGTGGQSTEAFF. The CDR3 region has the DNA TGTGCCAGCTCACCACGCGGGACAGGGGGTCAGAGCACTGAAGCTTTCTTT. This chain uses TRBV18 with TRBJ1-1; 11 nucleotides align to TRBD1. Germline V lookup: CDR1 KGHSH, CDR2 LQKENI. Germline trimming cut 1 base from V and 4 bases from J; bases unmatched to any gene: 8. The CDR3 has 17 residues.

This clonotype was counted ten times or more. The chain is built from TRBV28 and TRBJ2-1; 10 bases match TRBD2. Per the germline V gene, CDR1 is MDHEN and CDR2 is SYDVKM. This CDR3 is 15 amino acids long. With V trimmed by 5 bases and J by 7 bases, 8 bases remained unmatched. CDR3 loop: CASSPIAGGGNEQFF. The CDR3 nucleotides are TGTGCCAGCAGTCCTATAGCGGGGGGAGGGAATGAGCAGTTCTTC.

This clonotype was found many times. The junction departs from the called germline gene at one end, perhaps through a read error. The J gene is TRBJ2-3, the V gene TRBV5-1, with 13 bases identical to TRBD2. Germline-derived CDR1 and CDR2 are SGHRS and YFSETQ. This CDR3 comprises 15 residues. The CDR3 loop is CASSLLAGGTDTQYF. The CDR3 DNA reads TGTGCCAGCAGCTTACTAGCGGGAGGGACAGATACGCAGTATTTT.

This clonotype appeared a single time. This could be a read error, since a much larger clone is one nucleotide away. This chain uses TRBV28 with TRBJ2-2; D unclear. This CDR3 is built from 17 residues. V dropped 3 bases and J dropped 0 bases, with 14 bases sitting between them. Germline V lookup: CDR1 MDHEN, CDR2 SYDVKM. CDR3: CASSFFLVATNTGELFF. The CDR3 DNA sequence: TGTGCCAGCAGTTTTTTTCTCGTCGCAACGAACACCGGGGAGCTGTTTTTT. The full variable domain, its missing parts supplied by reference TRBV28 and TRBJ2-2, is DVKVTQSSRYLVKRTGEKVFLECVQDMDHENMFWYRQDPGLGLRLIYFSYDVKMKEKGDIPEGYSVSREKKERFSLILESASTNQTSMYLCASSFFLVATNTGELFFGEGSRLTVL.

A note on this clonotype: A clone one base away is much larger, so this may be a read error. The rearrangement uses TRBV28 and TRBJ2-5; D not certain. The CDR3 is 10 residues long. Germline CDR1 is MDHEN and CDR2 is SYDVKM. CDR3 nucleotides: TGTGTCAGCAGTAGCCGTCGCCAGTACTTC. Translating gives CVSSSRRQYF.

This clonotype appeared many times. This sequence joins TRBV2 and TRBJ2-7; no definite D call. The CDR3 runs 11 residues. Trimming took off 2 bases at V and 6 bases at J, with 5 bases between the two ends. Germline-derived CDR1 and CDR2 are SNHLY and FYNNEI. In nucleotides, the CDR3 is TGTGCCAGCAGTGAACCAGTCGAGCAGTACTTC. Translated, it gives CASSEPVEQYF. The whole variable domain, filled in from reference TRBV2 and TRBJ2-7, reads EPEVTQTPSHQVTQMGQEVILRCVPISNHLYFYWYRQILGQKVEFLVSFYNNEISEKSEIFDDQFSVERPDGSNFTLKIRSTKLEDSAMYFCASSEPVEQYFGPGTRLTVT.

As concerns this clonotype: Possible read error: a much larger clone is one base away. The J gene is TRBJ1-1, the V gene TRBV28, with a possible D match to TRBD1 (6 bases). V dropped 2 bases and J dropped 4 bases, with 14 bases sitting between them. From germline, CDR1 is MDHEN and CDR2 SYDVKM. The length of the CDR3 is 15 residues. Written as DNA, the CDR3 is TGTGCCAGCAGTTTAATTCAGGGGTGTGGCACTGAAGCTTTCTTT. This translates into CASSLIQGCGTEAFF.

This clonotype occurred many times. CDR3 in DNA: TGCAGTGCTAGAGGGACAGCGGGTAACCCCTACGAGCAGTACTTC. Protein sequence: CSARGTAGNPYEQYF. This chain uses TRBV20-1 with TRBJ2-7, with D perhaps assigned TRBD1 or TRBD2 (6 bases each). The germline V gene encodes CDR1 DFQATT and CDR2 SNEGSKA (reference sequence). V dropped 1 base and J dropped 2 bases, with 15 bases sitting between them. The CDR3 sequence is 15 residues long.

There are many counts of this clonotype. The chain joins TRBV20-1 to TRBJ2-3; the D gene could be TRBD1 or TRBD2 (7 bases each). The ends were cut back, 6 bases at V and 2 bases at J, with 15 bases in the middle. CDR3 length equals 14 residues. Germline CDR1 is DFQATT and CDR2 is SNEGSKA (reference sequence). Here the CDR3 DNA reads TGCAGTGCAGAACAGGGGAGGGCCACAGATACGCAGTATTTT. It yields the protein CSAEQGRATDTQYF.

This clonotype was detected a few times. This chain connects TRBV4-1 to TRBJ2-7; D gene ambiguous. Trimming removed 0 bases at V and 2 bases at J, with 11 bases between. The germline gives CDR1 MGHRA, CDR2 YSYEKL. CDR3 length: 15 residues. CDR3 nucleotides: TGCGCCAGCAGCCAAGAGGAAGAATCCGCCTACGAGCAGTACTTC. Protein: CASSQEEESAYEQYF.

The CDR3 region is CASSQVSPAEQYF. The CDR3 nucleotides are TGTGCCAGCAGCCAAGTCTCACCCGCCGAGCAGTACTTC. The chain recombines TRBV14 with TRBJ2-7; D not resolved. Deletions cut 1 base from V and 6 bases from J, with 10 bases between. Germline V CDR1 and CDR2: SGHDN, FVKESK. This CDR3 is 13 amino acids long. The variable domain in full, with the rest retrieved from reference TRBV14 and TRBJ2-7, is EAGVTQFPSHSVIEKGQTVTLRCDPISGHDNLYWYRRVMGKEIKFLLHFVKESKQDESGMPNNRFLAERTGGTYSTLKVQPAELEDSGVYFCASSQVSPAEQYFGPGTRLTVT.

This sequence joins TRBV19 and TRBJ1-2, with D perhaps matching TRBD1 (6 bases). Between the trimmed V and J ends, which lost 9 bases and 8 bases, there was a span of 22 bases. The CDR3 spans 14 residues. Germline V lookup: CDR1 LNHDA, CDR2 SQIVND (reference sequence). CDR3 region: CASWGPRQVRGYTF. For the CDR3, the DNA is TGTGCCAGCTGGGGCCCCAGACAGGTGCGAGGCTACACCTTC.

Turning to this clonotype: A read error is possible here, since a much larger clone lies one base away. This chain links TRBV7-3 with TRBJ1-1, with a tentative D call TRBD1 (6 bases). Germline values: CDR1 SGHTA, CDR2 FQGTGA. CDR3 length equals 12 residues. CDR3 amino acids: CANSAGVEEAFF. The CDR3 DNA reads TGTGCCAACAGCGCAGGGGTGGAAGAAGCTTTCTTT.

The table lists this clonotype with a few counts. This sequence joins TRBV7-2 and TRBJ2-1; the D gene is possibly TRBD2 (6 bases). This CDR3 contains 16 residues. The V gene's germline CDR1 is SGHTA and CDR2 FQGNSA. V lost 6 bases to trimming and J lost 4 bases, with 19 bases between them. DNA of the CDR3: TGTGCCAGCAGTCGACTAGTCGTTATGAGGTACAATGAGCAGTTCTTC. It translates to CASSRLVVMRYNEQFF. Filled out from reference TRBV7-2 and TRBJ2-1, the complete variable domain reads GAGVSQSPSNKVTEKGKDVELRCDPISGHTALYWYRQSLGQGLEFLIYFQGNSAPDKSGLPSDRFSAERTGGSVSTLTIQRTQQEDSAVYLCASSRLVVMRYNEQFFGPGTRLTVL.

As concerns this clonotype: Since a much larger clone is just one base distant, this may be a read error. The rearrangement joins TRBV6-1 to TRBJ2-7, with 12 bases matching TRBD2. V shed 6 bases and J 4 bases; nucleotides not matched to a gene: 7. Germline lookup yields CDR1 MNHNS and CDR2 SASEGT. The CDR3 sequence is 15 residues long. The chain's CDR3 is CASSHGLAGTYEQYF. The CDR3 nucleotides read TGTGCCAGCAGCCACGGACTAGCGGGAACGTACGAGCAGTACTTC.

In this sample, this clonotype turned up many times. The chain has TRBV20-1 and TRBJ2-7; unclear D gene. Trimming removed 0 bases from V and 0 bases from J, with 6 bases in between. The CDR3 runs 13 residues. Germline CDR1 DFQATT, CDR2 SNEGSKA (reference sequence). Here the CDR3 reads CSAREVASYEQYF. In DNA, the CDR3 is TGCAGTGCTAGAGAGGTTGCCTCCTACGAGCAGTACTTC.

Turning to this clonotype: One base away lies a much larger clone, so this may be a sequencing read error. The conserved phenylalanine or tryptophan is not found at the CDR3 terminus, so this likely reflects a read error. CDR3 protein: CAISEPGSYEQYL. In DNA form, the CDR3 reads TGTGCCATCAGTGAACCTGGCTCCTACGAGCAGTACTTA. The chain couples TRBV10-3 to TRBJ2-7; D is unclear. Per germline, CDR1 ENHRY and CDR2 SYGVKD. V was shortened by 3 bases and J by 0 bases, with 6 bases between the two germline ends. The CDR3 loop spans 13 amino acids.

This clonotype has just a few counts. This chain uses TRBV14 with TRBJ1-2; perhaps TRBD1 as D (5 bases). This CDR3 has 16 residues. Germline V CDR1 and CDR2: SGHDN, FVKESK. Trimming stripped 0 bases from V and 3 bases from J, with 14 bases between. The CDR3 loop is CASSQERGTVDYGYTF. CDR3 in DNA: TGTGCCAGCAGCCAAGAACGGGGGACGGTAGACTATGGCTACACCTTC.

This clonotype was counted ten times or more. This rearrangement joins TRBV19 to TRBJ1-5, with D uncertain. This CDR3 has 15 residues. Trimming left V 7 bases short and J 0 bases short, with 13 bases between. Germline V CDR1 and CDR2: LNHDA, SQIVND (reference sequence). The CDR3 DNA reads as TGTGCCAGTAACGTACAGACATATAGCAATCAGCCCCAGCATTTT. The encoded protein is CASNVQTYSNQPQHF.

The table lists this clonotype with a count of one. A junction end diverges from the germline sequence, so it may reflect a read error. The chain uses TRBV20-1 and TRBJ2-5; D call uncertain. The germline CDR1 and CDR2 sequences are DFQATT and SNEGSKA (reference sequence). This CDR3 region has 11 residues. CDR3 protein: CSARALPPQSF. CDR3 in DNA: TGCAGTGCTCGTGCTCTCCCGCCCCAGTCCTTC.

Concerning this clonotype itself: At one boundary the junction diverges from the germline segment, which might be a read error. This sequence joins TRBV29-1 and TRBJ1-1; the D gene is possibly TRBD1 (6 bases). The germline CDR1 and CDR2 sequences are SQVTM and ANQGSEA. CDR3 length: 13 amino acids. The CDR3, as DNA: TGCAGAGCCTGCAGGGGCATGAAGACTGAAGCTTTCTTT. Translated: CRACRGMKTEAFF.